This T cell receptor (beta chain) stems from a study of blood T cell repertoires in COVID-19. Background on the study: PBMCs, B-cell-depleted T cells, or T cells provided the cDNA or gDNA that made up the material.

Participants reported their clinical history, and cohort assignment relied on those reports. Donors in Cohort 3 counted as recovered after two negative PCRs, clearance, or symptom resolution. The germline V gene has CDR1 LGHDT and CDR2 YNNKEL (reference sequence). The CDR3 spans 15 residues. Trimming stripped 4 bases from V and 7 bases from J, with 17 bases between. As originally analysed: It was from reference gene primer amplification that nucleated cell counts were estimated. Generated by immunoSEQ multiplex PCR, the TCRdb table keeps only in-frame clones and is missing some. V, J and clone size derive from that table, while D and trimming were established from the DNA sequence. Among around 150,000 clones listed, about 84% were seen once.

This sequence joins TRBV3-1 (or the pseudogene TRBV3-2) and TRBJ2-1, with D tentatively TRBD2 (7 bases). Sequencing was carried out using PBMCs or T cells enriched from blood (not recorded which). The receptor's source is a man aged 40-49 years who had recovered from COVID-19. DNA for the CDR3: TGTGCCAGCAGCCCCACCCGGGGGCGGGAGAATGAGCAGTTCTTC. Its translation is CASSPTRGRENEQFF.